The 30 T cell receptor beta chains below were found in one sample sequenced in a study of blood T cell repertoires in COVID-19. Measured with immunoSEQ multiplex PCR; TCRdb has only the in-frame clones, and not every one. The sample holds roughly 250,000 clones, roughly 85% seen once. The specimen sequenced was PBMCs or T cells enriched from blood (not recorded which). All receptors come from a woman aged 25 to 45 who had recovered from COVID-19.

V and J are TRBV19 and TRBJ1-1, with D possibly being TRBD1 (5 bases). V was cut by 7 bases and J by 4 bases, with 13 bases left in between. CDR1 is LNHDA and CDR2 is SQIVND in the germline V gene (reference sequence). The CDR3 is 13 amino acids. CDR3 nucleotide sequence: TGTGCCAGTAATTCCTGGGGCACCACTGAAGCTTTCTTT. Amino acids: CASNSWGTTEAFF.

The CDR3 DNA sequence: TGTGCCAGCAGCTTAGTCACCGCCGGGACAGAAATGCAGTACTTC. Translated, it gives CASSLVTAGTEMQYF. The chain recombines TRBV7-9 with TRBJ2-7, with TRBD1 matching 7 bases. The CDR3 runs 15 residues. Germline V CDR1 and CDR2: SEHNR, FQNEAQ (reference sequence). Losses at the gene ends were 1 base for V and 9 bases for J; bases not matched to a gene: 12.

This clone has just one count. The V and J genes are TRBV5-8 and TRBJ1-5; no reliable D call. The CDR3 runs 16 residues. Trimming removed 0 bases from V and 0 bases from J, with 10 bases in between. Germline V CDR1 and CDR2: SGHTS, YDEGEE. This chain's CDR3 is CASSLGEVTSNQPQHF. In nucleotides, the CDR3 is TGTGCCAGCAGCTTGGGAGAAGTTACTAGCAATCAGCCCCAGCATTTT. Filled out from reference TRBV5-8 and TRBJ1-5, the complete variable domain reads EAGVTQSPTHLIKTRGQQATLRCSPISGHTSVYWYQQALGLGLQFLLWYDEGEERNRGNFPPRFSGRQFPNYSSELNVNALELEDSALYLCASSLGEVTSNQPQHFGDGTRLSIL.

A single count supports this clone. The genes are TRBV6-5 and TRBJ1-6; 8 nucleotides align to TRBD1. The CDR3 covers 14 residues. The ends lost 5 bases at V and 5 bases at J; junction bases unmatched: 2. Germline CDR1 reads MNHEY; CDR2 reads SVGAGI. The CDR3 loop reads CASSRTGNNSPLHF. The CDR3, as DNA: TGTGCCAGCAGTAGGACAGGGAATAATTCACCCCTCCACTTT.

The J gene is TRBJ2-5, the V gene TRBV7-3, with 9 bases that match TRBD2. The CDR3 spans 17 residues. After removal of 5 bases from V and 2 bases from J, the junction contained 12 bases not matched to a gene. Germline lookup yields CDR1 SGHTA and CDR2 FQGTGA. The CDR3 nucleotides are TGTGCCAGCAGCCTGAACCCCGGACTAGCGTTTCAAGAGACCCAGTACTTC. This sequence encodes CASSLNPGLAFQETQYF.

CDR3 coding DNA: TGCGCCAGCAGCTTGTGGACAGCCTCCTCTGGAAACACCATATATTTT. As protein: CASSLWTASSGNTIYF. The chain carries TRBV5-1 and TRBJ1-3; possible D gene TRBD1, 6 bases. Trimming left V 1 base short and J 0 bases short, with 11 bases between. Germline CDR1 reads SGHRS; CDR2 reads YFSETQ. The CDR3 is 16 residues long.

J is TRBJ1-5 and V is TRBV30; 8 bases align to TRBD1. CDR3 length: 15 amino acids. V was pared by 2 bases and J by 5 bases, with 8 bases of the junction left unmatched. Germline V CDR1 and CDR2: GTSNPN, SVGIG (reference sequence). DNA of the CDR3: TGTGCCTGGAGTTGGAGGACAGGGAACGATCAGCCCCAGCATTTT. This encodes CAWSWRTGNDQPQHF.

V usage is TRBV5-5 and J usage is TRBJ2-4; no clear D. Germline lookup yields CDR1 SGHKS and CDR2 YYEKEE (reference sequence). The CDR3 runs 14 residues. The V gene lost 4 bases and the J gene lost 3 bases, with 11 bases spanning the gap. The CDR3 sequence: CASSQNTNKNIQYF. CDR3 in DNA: TGTGCCAGCAGCCAGAACACAAACAAAAACATTCAGTACTTC.

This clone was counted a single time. The CDR3 DNA reads TGTGCCAGCAGCCCAACGAACCTACTAGCGCAGTACTTC. Translating gives CASSPTNLLAQYF. The chain employs TRBV11-2 and TRBJ2-7, with D possibly being TRBD2 (6 bases). The CDR3 totals 13 residues. Per the germline V gene, CDR1 is SGHAT and CDR2 is FQNNGV. V gave up 5 bases and J gave up 9 bases, with 17 bases separating them.

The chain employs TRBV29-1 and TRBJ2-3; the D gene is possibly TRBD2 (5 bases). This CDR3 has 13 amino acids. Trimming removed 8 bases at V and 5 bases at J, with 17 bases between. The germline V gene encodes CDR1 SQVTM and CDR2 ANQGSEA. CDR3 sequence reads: CSLGWRGRDTQYF. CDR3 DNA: TGCAGCCTGGGGTGGAGAGGGCGAGATACGCAGTATTTT.

CDR3 nucleotide sequence: TGTGCCAGTAGGGGACTAGCGGGGGGGCTCTACAATGAGCAGTTCTTC. Translating gives CASRGLAGGLYNEQFF. The chain uses TRBV19 and TRBJ2-1; 16 positions agree with TRBD2. The V gene's germline CDR1 is LNHDA and CDR2 SQIVND (reference sequence). Trimming took 6 bases from V and 3 from J; bases not matched to a gene: 2. CDR3 length: 16 residues.

The DNA of the CDR3 is TGTGCCTGGAGTCTAGCGGGAGGGCGAAATGAGCAGTTCTTC. Translation gives CAWSLAGGRNEQFF. V gene TRBV30 combines with J gene TRBJ2-1; 12 bases align to TRBD2. The CDR3 totals 14 residues. V dropped 2 bases and J dropped 7; count of bases not matched to a gene: 3. Germline CDR1 reads GTSNPN; CDR2 reads SVGIG (reference sequence).

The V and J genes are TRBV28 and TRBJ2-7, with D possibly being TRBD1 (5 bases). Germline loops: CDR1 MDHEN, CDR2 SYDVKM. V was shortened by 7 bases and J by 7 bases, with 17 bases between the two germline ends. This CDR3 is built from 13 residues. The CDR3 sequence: CASTFPPYREQYF. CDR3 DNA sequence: TGTGCCAGCACCTTCCCCCCCTACAGGGAGCAGTACTTC. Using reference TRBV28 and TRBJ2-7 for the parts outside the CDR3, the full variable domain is DVKVTQSSRYLVKRTGEKVFLECVQDMDHENMFWYRQDPGLGLRLIYFSYDVKMKEKGDIPEGYSVSREKKERFSLILESASTNQTSMYLCASTFPPYREQYFGPGTRLTVT.

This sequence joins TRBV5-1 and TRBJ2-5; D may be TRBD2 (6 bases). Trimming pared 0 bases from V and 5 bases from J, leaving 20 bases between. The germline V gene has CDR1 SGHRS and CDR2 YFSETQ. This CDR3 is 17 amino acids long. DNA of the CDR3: TGCGCCAGCAGCTTGGCCGCCACTAGCAGGATCGAGGAGACCCAGTACTTC. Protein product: CASSLAATSRIEETQYF.

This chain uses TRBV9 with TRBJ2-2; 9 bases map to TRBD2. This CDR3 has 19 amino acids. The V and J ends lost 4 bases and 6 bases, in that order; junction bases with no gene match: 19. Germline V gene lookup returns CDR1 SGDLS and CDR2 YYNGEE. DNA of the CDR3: TGTGCCAGCAGCTCTAGCGGGGTTTGGGGGACTTCTCTCGCCGGGGAGCTGTTTTTT. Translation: CASSSSGVWGTSLAGELFF.

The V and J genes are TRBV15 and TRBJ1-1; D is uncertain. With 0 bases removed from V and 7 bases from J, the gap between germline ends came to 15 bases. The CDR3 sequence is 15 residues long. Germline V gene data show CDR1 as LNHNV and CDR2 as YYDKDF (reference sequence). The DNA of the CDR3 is TGTGCCACCAGCAGAGATCGGGCGTTAGGGAGTGAAGCTTTCTTT. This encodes CATSRDRALGSEAFF.

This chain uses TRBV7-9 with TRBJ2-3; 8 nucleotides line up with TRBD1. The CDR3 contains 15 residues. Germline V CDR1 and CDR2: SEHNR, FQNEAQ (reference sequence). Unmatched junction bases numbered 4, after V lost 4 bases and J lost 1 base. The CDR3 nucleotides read TGTGCCAGCAGCTGGACAGGGAGTCGCACAGATACGCAGTATTTT. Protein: CASSWTGSRTDTQYF. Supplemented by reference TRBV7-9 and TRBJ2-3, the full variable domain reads DTGVSQNPRHKITKRGQNVTFRCDPISEHNRLYWYRQTLGQGPEFLTYFQNEAQLEKSRLLSDRFSAERPKGSFSTLEIQRTEQGDSAMYLCASSWTGSRTDTQYFGPGTRLTVL.

CDR3 sequence: CASASRGLNTEAFF. The CDR3 DNA reads TGTGCCAGCGCATCCAGGGGACTGAACACTGAAGCTTTCTTT. This chain connects TRBV3-1 (or the pseudogene TRBV3-2) to TRBJ1-1, with D maybe TRBD1 (6 bases). V lost 8 bases, J lost 0 bases, and 13 bases lay in between. Germline CDR1 reads LGHDT; CDR2 reads YNNKEL (reference sequence). The CDR3 has 14 amino acids.

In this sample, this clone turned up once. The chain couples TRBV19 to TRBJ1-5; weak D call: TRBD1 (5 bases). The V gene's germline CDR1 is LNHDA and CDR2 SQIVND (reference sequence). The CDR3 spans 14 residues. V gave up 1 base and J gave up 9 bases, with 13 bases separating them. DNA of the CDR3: TGTGCCAGTAGTATAGGCCAGGGTGTTGGGCCCCAGCATTTT. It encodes CASSIGQGVGPQHF. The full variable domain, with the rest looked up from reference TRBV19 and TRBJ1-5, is DGGITQSPKYLFRKEGQNVTLSCEQNLNHDAMYWYRQDPGQGLRLIYYSQIVNDFQKGDIAEGYSVSREKKESFPLTVTSAQKNPTAFYLCASSIGQGVGPQHFGDGTRLSIL.

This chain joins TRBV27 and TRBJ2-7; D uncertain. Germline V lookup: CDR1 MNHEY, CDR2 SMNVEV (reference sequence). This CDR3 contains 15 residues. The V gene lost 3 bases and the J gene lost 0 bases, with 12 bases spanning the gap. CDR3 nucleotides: TGTGCCAGCAGTTTCGGAGTCGTGAGCTCCTACGAGCAGTACTTC. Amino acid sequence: CASSFGVVSSYEQYF.

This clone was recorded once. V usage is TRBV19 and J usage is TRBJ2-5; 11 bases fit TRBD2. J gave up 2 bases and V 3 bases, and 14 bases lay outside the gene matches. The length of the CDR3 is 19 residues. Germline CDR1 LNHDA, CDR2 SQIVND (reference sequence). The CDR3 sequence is CASSMRSGRVRSFQETQYF. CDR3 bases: TGTGCCAGTAGTATGCGTAGCGGGAGGGTGAGATCCTTTCAAGAGACCCAGTACTTC.

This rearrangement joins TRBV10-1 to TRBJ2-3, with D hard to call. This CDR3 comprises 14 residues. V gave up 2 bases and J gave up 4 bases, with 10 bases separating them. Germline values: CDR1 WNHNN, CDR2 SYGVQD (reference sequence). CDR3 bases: TGCGCCAGCAGTGAGCCACGTGAGGCAGATACGCAGTATTTT. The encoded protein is CASSEPREADTQYF.

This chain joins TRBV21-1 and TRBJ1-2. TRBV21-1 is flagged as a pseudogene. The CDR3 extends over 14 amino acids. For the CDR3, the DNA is TGTGCCAGCAGCAACGGGGGTCCGAGACGGGGCTACACCTTC. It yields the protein CASSNGGPRRGYTF.

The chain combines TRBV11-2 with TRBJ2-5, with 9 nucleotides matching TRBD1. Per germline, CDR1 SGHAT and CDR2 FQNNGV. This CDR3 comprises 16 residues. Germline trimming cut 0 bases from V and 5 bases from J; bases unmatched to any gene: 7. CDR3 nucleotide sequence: TGTGCCAGCAGCTTAGAAGCAGGACAGGGGCATGAGACCCAGTACTTC. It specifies CASSLEAGQGHETQYF. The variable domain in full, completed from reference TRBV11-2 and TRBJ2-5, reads EAGVAQSPRYKIIEKRQSVAFWCNPISGHATLYWYQQILGQGPKLLIQFQNNGVVDDSQLPKDRFSAERLKGVDSTLKIQPAKLEDSAVYLCASSLEAGQGHETQYFGPGTRLLVL.

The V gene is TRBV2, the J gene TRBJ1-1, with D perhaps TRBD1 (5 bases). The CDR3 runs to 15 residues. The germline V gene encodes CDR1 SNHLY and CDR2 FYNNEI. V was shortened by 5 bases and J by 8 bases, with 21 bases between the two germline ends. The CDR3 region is CASSLFRPPSGEAFF. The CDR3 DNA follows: TGTGCCAGCAGTTTATTCAGGCCGCCCTCAGGGGAAGCTTTCTTT.

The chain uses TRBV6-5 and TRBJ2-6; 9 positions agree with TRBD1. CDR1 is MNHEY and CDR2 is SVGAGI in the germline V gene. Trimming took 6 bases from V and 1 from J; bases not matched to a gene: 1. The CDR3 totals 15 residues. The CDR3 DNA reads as TGTGCCAGCAGCGACAGGGGGTCTGGGGCCAACGTCCTGACTTTC. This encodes CASSDRGSGANVLTF.

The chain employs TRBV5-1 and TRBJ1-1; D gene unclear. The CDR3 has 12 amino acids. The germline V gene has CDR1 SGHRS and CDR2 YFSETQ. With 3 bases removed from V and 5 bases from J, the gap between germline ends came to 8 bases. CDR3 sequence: CASSYDITEAFF. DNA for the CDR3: TGCGCCAGCAGCTACGACATAACTGAAGCTTTCTTT.

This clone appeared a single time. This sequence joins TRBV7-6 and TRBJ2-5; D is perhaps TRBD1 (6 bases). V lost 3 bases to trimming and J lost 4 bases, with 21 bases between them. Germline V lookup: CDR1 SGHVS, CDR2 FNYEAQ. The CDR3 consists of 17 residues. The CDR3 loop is CASSLATGTLRTETQYF. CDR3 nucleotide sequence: TGTGCCAGCAGCTTGGCGACTGGGACATTAAGGACAGAGACCCAGTACTTC.

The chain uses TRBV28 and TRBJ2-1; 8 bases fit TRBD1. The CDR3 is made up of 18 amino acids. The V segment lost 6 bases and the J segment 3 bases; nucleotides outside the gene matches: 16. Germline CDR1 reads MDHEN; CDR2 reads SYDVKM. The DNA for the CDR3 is TGTGCCAGCAGCCGAAAGAGGTGGTCAGGGGGCGGCTACAATGAGCAGTTCTTC. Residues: CASSRKRWSGGGYNEQFF.

The CDR3 nucleotides are TGTGCCACCAGTGATTTTAGGCAGACGGGTGGCTACACCTTC. Translation gives CATSDFRQTGGYTF. The J gene is TRBJ1-2, the V gene TRBV24-1; D remains ambiguous. The CDR3 contains 14 residues. With 1 base removed from V and 7 bases from J, the gap between germline ends came to 12 bases. Germline V gene sequence: CDR1 KGHDR, CDR2 SFDVKD.